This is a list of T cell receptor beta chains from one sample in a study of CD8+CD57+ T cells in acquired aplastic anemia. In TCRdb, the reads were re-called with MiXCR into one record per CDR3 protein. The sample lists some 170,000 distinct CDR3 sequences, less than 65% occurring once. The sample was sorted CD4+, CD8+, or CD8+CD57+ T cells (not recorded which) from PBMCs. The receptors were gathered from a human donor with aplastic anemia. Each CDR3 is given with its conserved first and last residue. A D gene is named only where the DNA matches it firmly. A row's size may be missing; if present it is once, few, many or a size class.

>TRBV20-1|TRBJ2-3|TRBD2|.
CSARGDGGRAGSTDTQYF
TGCAGTGCTAGAGGGGATGGCGGGAGGGCGGGGAGCACAGATACGCAGTATTTT
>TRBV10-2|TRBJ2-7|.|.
CASSDSYVSSEQYF
TGCGCCAGCAGTGATTCCTACGTATCTAGCGAGCAGTACTTC
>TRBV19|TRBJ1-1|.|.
CASSITAGLEAFF
TGTGCCAGTAGTATAACGGCAGGGCTGGAAGCTTTCTTT
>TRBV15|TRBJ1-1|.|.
CATSRQSLTARNTEAFF
TGTGCCACCAGCAGACAATCCTTGACAGCTAGAAACACTGAAGCTTTCTTT
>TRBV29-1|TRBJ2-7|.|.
CSVRLRGVVTYEQYF
TGCAGCGTACGACTGCGTGGGGTTGTGACCTACGAGCAGTACTTC
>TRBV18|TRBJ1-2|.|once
CASPPEANYGYTF
TGCGCCAGCCCACCAGAAGCTAACTATGGCTACACCTTC
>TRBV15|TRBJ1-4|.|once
CATSGPRTEDEKLFF
TGTGCCACCAGCGGACCGAGGACCGAGGATGAAAAACTGTTTTTT
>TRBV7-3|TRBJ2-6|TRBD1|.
CASSLDSGTGRGANVLTF
TGTGCCAGCAGCTTGGACTCCGGGACAGGGCGGGGGGCCAACGTCCTGACTTTC
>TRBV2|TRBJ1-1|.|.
CASSTKQGTEAFF
TGTGCCAGCAGTACGAAACAGGGAACTGAAGCTTTCTTT
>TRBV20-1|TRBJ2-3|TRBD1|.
CSASMGQTVATDTQYF
TGCAGTGCTAGTATGGGACAGACTGTTGCCACAGATACGCAGTATTTT
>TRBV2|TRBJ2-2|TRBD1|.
CASRGDRGRTGELFF
TGTGCCAGCAGGGGCGACAGGGGCCGAACCGGGGAGCTGTTTTTT
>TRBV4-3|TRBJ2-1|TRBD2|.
CASSQEGGTSGRAFEQFF
TGCGCCAGCAGCCAAGAGGGGGGGACTAGCGGGAGGGCCTTTGAGCAGTTCTTC
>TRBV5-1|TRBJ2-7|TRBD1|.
CASSLGRQGGEQYF
TGCGCCAGCAGCTTGGGTCGACAGGGGGGCGAGCAGTACTTC
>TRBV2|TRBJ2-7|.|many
CASSLHSSVEQYF
TGTGCCAGCAGTCTCCATAGTTCGGTTGAGCAGTACTTC
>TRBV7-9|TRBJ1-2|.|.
CASSLYLAFDYGYTF
TGTGCCAGCAGCTTATATCTGGCGTTTGACTATGGCTACACCTTC
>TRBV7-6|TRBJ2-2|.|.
CASSLELGLHSGELFF
TGTGCCAGCAGCTTAGAGCTCGGTTTGCACTCAGGGGAGCTGTTTTTT
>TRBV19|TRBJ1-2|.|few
CASSWPGPLYTF
TGTGCCAGTAGTTGGCCGGGACCCCTCTACACCTTC
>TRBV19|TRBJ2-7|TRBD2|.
CASSVSGSPLYEQYF
TGTGCCAGTAGTGTTAGCGGGAGCCCTCTCTACGAGCAGTACTTC
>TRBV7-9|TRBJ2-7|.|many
CASSLGTSHEQYF
TGTGCCAGCAGCTTAGGTACTTCCCACGAGCAGTACTTC
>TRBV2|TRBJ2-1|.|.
CASSVAPVADEQFF
TGTGCCAGCAGTGTAGCCCCGGTGGCCGATGAGCAGTTCTTC
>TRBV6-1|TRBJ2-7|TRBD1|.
CASSLGTGLTYEQYF
TGTGCCAGCAGCCTGGGGACAGGGCTCACCTACGAGCAGTACTTC
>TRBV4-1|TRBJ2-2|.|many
CASSQVGELTGELFF
TGCGCCAGCAGCCAAGTAGGCGAACTCACCGGGGAGCTGTTTTTT
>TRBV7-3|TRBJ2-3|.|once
CASSLEEGTDTQYF
TGTGCCAGCAGCTTAGAAGAGGGTACAGATACGCAGTATTTT
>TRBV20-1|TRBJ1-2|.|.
CSARGGGNYGYTF
TGCAGTGCCAGGGGTGGGGGGAACTATGGCTACACCTTC
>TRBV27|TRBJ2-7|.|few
CASSYYFGEEQYF
TGTGCCAGCAGTTACTACTTCGGGGAAGAGCAGTACTTC
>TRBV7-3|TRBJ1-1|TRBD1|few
CASGQGEGTEAFF
TGTGCCAGCGGACAGGGGGAAGGCACTGAAGCTTTCTTT
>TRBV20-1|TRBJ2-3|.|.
CSATDCSTDTQYF
TGCAGTGCTACGGACTGTAGCACAGATACGCAGTATTTT
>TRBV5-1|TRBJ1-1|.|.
CASSSPRDGEAFF
TGCGCCAGCAGCTCGCCAAGGGACGGTGAAGCTTTCTTT
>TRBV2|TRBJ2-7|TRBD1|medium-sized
CASSSDRGTYEQYF
TGTGCCAGCAGCTCGGACAGGGGGACCTACGAGCAGTACTTC
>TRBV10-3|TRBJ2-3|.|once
CAINPSPTDTQYF
TGTGCCATCAATCCCTCCCCCACAGATACGCAGTATTTT
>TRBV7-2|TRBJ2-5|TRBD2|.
CASSLATSGRGETQYF
TGTGCCAGCAGCTTAGCAACTAGCGGGCGAGGGGAGACCCAGTACTTC
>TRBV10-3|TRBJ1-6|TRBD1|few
CAIRADRPSSYNSPLHF
TGTGCCATCAGGGCGGACAGGCCGAGCTCCTATAATTCACCCCTCCACTTT
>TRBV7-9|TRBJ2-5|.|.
CASSSQGRDETQYF
TGTGCCAGCAGCTCCCAGGGCAGGGACGAGACCCAGTACTTC
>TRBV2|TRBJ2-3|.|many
CASSEAYTDTQYF
TGTGCCAGCAGTGAAGCTTACACAGATACGCAGTATTTT
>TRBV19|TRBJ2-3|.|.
CASSIEARGTDTQYF
TGTGCCAGTAGTATAGAAGCGAGGGGGACAGATACGCAGTATTTT
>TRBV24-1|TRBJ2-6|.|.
CATSDRMSRGAGANVLTF
TGTGCCACCAGTGACCGTATGTCTAGGGGCGCTGGGGCCAACGTCCTGACTTTC
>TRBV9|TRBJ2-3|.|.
CASTKYDDTQYF
TGTGCCAGCACGAAGTACGACGATACGCAGTATTTT
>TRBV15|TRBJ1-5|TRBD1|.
CATSRADREVNQPQHF
TGTGCCACCAGCAGAGCCGACAGGGAAGTAAATCAGCCCCAGCATTTT
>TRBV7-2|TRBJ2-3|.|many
CASSLVPGPDTQYF
TGTGCCAGCAGCTTAGTACCGGGTCCAGATACGCAGTATTTT
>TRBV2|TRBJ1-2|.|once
CASSESIGAGHGYTF
TGTGCCAGCAGTGAGTCGATAGGGGCAGGACATGGCTACACCTTC
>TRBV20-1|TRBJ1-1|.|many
CSARPKSGENTEAFF
TGCAGTGCTAGGCCGAAAAGTGGGGAGAACACTGAAGCTTTCTTT
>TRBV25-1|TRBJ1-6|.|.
CASTLNAALHF
TGTGCCAGCACTCTTAATGCGGCCCTCCACTTT
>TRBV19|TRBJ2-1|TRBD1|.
CASHEGARYNEQFF
TGTGCCAGTCACGAGGGGGCTAGGTACAATGAGCAGTTCTTC
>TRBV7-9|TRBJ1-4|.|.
CASSFEGNLFF
TGTGCCAGCAGCTTTGAGGGAAACCTGTTTTTT
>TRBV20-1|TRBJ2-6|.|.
CSARDGLAGANVLTF
TGCAGTGCTAGAGATGGGTTAGCTGGGGCCAACGTCCTGACTTTC
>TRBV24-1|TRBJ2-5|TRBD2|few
CATSAAGGVRETQYF
TGTGCCACCAGTGCAGCGGGAGGCGTTCGGGAGACCCAGTACTTC
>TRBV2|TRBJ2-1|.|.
CASSGDNEQFF
TGTGCCAGCAGCGGGGACAATGAGCAGTTCTTC
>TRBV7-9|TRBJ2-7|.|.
CASSIGVSGTSYEQYF
TGTGCCAGCAGCATCGGGGTCTCCGGCACTTCCTACGAGCAGTACTTC
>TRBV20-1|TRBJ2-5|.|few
CSASHGYQETQYF
TGCAGTGCTAGTCATGGGTACCAAGAGACCCAGTACTTC
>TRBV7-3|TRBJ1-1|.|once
CASSRASGGLMNTEAFF
TGTGCCAGCAGCCGGGCTAGCGGGGGGCTCATGAACACTGAAGCTTTCTTT
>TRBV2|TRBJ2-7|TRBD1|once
CASSLKNWGQGLYEQYF
TGTGCCAGCAGTCTTAAAAATTGGGGACAGGGTCTTTACGAGCAGTACTTC
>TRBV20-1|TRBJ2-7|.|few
CSVRGTYEQYF
TGCAGTGTGAGGGGCACCTACGAGCAGTACTTC
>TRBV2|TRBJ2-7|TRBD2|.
CASRRTSGVQQYF
TGTGCCAGCAGGCGAACTAGCGGGGTCCAGCAGTACTTC
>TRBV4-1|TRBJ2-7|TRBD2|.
CASSQTRTSGMWANEQYF
TGCGCCAGCAGCCAAACTCGGACTAGCGGGATGTGGGCCAACGAGCAGTACTTC